What follows is one T cell receptor beta chain and its context. The sample belongs to a study of blood T cell repertoires in COVID-19. The overall study: Specimens from acute and convalescent COVID-19 originated in the United States, Italy and Spain. The analysed material was cDNA or gDNA that came from T cells, B-cell-depleted T cells, or PBMCs.

Per the authors' pipeline: Estimated nucleated cell counts came from reference gene primer amplification. Data came from immunoSEQ multiplex PCR; TCRdb stores just in-frame clones and leaves some out. That table supplies the V and J calls and clone size; D and trimming were determined from the DNA. The sample records some 160,000 clones, less than 90% being singletons. V dropped 0 bases and J dropped 5 bases, with 19 bases sitting between them. Germline V gene lookup returns CDR1 MNHEY and CDR2 SMNVEV (reference sequence). This CDR3 contains 17 residues. Material: peripheral blood. The receptor's source is a woman in her seventies with acute or convalescent COVID-19. This rearrangement joins TRBV27 to TRBJ1-1, with D tentatively TRBD1 (6 bases). CDR3 coding DNA: TGTGCCAGCAGTTTATCTACAGGGATAACAATTGGGACTGAAGCTTTCTTT. The encoded protein is CASSLSTGITIGTEAFF.